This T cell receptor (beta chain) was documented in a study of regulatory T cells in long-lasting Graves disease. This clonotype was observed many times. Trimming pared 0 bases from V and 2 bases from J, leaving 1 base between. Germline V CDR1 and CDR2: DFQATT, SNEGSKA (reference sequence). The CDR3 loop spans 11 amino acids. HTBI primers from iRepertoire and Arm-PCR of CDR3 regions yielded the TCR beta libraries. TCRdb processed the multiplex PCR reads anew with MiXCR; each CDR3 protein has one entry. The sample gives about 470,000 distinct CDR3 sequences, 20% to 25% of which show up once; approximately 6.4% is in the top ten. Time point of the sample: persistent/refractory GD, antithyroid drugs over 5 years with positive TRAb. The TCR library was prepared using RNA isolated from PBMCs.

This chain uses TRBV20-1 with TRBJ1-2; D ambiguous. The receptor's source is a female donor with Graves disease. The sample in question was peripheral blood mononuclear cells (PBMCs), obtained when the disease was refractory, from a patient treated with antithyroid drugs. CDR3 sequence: CSARENYGYTF. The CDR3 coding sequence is TGCAGTGCTAGAGAAAACTATGGCTACACCTTC.